A selection of T cell receptor beta chains follows, all from one sample in a study of graft-versus-host responses after intestinal transplantation. TCRdb's copy holds only in-frame clones and misses some; the assay was immunoSEQ multiplex PCR. Of over 100,000 clones in the sample, around nine tenths are singletons; the top ten hold approximately 0.25%. No antigens are known for them. The material sequenced was unstimulated CD4+ T cells sorted from spleen or lymph node cells, taken before transplant. These receptors were collected from a human donor who was the organ donor for an intestinal transplant. Both conserved end residues are part of each CDR3. The D gene is left open where the match is weak. Some rows have no size entry. The others give once, few or many, or a class for an expanded clone.

cdr3_nt cdr3_aa j_call clone_size d_call v_call
TGTGCCAGTGGGCGGGAGCGCACAGATACGCAGTATTTT CASGRERTDTQYF TRBJ2-3 . TRBD2 TRBV19
TGCAGCGTTGCCGGTGGGGAGACCCAGTACTTC CSVAGGETQYF TRBJ2-5 once . TRBV29-1
TGTGCCAGTTCCGACAGGGTCGAGCAGTACTTC CASSDRVEQYF TRBJ2-7 . TRBD1 TRBV19
TGTGCCAGCAGTGCGACAGCTAGCAATCAGCCCCAGCATTTT CASSATASNQPQHF TRBJ1-5 . . TRBV6-1
TGCAGCGTTGGCGTGGTGAGGGGGAACACTGAAGCTTTCTTT CSVGVVRGNTEAFF TRBJ1-1 . . TRBV29-1
TGTGCCAGCAGTTCCCTGGGAAGAGAGACCCAGTACTTC CASSSLGRETQYF TRBJ2-5 . . TRBV6-5
TGTGCCAGCAGGAGGTGGCTAGGGGCCAACACTGAAGCTTTCTTT CASRRWLGANTEAFF TRBJ1-1 once . TRBV6-6
TGTGCCAGCAGTGGGGGGACAGGGGGCTCTACCGGGGAGCTGTTTTTT CASSGGTGGSTGELFF TRBJ2-2 . TRBD1 TRBV6-4
TGTGCCAGCTCTCAAGGACAGGGAGGTCAGCCCCAGCATTTT CASSQGQGGQPQHF TRBJ1-5 . TRBD1 TRBV18
TGTGCCAGCAGTTACATGACAGGCGATAGCAATCAGCCCCAGCATTTT CASSYMTGDSNQPQHF TRBJ1-5 once . TRBV6-6
TGTGCCAGTAAGACGAGCGAGAACAATCAGCCCCAGCATTTT CASKTSENNQPQHF TRBJ1-5 . . TRBV19
TGCGCCAGCAGTGAGCACACGACCTACGAGCAGTACTTC CASSEHTTYEQYF TRBJ2-7 . . TRBV10-2
TGTGCCAGCAGCCTAGACAGGGAGCACGAGCAGTACTTC CASSLDREHEQYF TRBJ2-7 . TRBD1 TRBV11-2
TGTGCCAGCAGCCAAGTTTACAGACTAGCGGGACCCTACTACTACGAGCAGTACTTC CASSQVYRLAGPYYYEQYF TRBJ2-7 . TRBD2 TRBV4-2
TGTGCCAGCAGTTACAGATTTGGTCAGCCCCAGCATTTT CASSYRFGQPQHF TRBJ1-5 . . TRBV6-5
TGCGCCAGCAGCTTAGACTCTCTGGAGGGTGAGCAGTTCTTC CASSLDSLEGEQFF TRBJ2-1 . . TRBV5-1
TGTGCCAGCAGTTCGACAGGGCTCACGTACGAGCAGTACTTC CASSSTGLTYEQYF TRBJ2-7 . TRBD1 TRBV6-5
TGTGCCAGCAGTCCCGCGCGGTCCCACTACGAGCAGTACTTC CASSPARSHYEQYF TRBJ2-7 . . TRBV6-5
TGTGCCTGGAGTGTACCCCAAACAGGGCTGTACACAGATACGCAGTATTTT CAWSVPQTGLYTDTQYF TRBJ2-3 . . TRBV30
TGTGCCAGCAGACAGGGTGGGGCCAACGTCCTGACTTTC CASRQGGANVLTF TRBJ2-6 . . TRBV2
TGTGCCAGCAGCGTAACAGGACAGGGTAAAAATGGCTACACCTTC CASSVTGQGKNGYTF TRBJ1-2 . TRBD1 TRBV9
TGTGCCAGCTCACCTGGACAGTTGAACACTGAAGCTTTCTTT CASSPGQLNTEAFF TRBJ1-1 . . TRBV18
TGTGCCAGCATCCCTTGGGGGGTGAGGGACACTGAAGCTTTCTTT CASIPWGVRDTEAFF TRBJ1-1 . . TRBV6-6
TGTGCCAGCAGCTTGGACCCGGGAAATCAGCCCCAGCATTTT CASSLDPGNQPQHF TRBJ1-5 . . TRBV5-5
TGTGCCAGCAGTGAATATGCCCATGAGCAGTTCTTC CASSEYAHEQFF TRBJ2-1 . . TRBV25-1
TGTGCCAGCAGCTTTACCGGGACAGGGGCGTCTGGGGCCAACGTCCTGACTTTC CASSFTGTGASGANVLTF TRBJ2-6 . TRBD1 TRBV5-5
TGCAGCGCTTTCTCCGGGGCAGGGGCGATGAACACTGAAGCTTTCTTT CSAFSGAGAMNTEAFF TRBJ1-1 . . TRBV29-1
TGTGCCAGTAGTATGGTAGGGGTTGACGGGGAGCTGTTTTTT CASSMVGVDGELFF TRBJ2-2 . . TRBV19
TGTGCCAGCAGCCATCCCGGACAGGCCTACGAGCAGTACTTC CASSHPGQAYEQYF TRBJ2-7 . TRBD1 TRBV4-2
TGCGCCAGCAGTTTAGGCGGGGGAAAACTGTTTTTT CASSLGGGKLFF TRBJ1-4 . . TRBV5-1
TGTGCCAGCAGGGGGACGGCGGATACGCAGTATTTT CASRGTADTQYF TRBJ2-3 . . TRBV6-6
TGCAGCGCTGGGACAGGGGGAGGCACTGAAGCTTTCTTT CSAGTGGGTEAFF TRBJ1-1 . TRBD1 TRBV29-1
TGTGCCAGCAGCTTAGTTCCAGGCGCGAACACCGGGGAGCTGTTTTTT CASSLVPGANTGELFF TRBJ2-2 few . TRBV7-6
TGTGCCAGCAGTCGCTTTAGCGGGGGCCCCTACGAGCAGTACTTC CASSRFSGGPYEQYF TRBJ2-7 . TRBD2 TRBV28
TGCGCCAGCAGTGAGTCCGGACGGTCCTACAATGAGCAGTTCTTC CASSESGRSYNEQFF TRBJ2-1 . . TRBV10-1
TGTGCCAGTAGACTAGCGGCCCACAATGAGCAGTTCTTC CASRLAAHNEQFF TRBJ2-1 . TRBD2 TRBV6-6
TGTGCCAGCAGCGTAGGTGTCGGGACAGATGGAGCTTTCTTT CASSVGVGTDGAFF TRBJ1-1 . TRBD1 TRBV9
TGTGCCAGCAGTTACTGGGGCGGGGTTTCCTACGAGCAGTACTTC CASSYWGGVSYEQYF TRBJ2-7 few . TRBV6-5
TGCAGCGTTGCAGGGGGGGGGACTGAAGCTTTCTTT CSVAGGGTEAFF TRBJ1-1 . TRBD1 TRBV29-1
TGTGCCAGTATGGTTCAGGGGGTGAGCAATCAGCCCCAGCATTTT CASMVQGVSNQPQHF TRBJ1-5 . TRBD1 TRBV19
TGTGCCAGCAGTGTTAGTACAGGGATGCCGGGAAACACCATATATTTT CASSVSTGMPGNTIYF TRBJ1-3 few . TRBV2
TGTGCCAGCAGCCTGGACGGAATGAACACTGAAGCTTTCTTT CASSLDGMNTEAFF TRBJ1-1 few . TRBV21-1
TGTGCCAGCAGCCTACTAGCGGGAGGGACCGATACGCAGTATTTT CASSLLAGGTDTQYF TRBJ2-3 . TRBD2 TRBV2
TGTGCCAGTAGCCCTAGGGACACTCCAGGGGACATTCAGTACTTC CASSPRDTPGDIQYF TRBJ2-4 . . TRBV19
TGTGCCAGCAGCTTCACTAGCGGTGTAAAAGAGACCCAGTACTTC CASSFTSGVKETQYF TRBJ2-5 . TRBD2 TRBV5-4
TGCGCCAGCAGCAAGGGACAGGGAGGAGCCGGGGAGCTGTTTTTT CASSKGQGGAGELFF TRBJ2-2 . TRBD1 TRBV10-2
TGTGCCAGCAGCTTAGAAGCAGGGGGCAACGAGCAGTACTTC CASSLEAGGNEQYF TRBJ2-7 . TRBD1 TRBV11-2
TGCGCCAGCAGCCAAGGGGGACTTAGCAATCAGCCCCAGCATTTT CASSQGGLSNQPQHF TRBJ1-5 . . TRBV4-1
TGTGCCAGCAGTTGGACTAGCGCCTACGAGCAGTACTTC CASSWTSAYEQYF TRBJ2-7 . TRBD2 TRBV6-6
TGTGCCAGCGGAGTGCGACTAGCGGGAGCCGGGGAGCTGTTTTTT CASGVRLAGAGELFF TRBJ2-2 . TRBD2 TRBV2
TGTGCCAGCAGTGAAGGGACTAGCGGGAGCCCCCCAGATACGCAGTATTTT CASSEGTSGSPPDTQYF TRBJ2-3 . TRBD2 TRBV2
TGTGCCAGCAGCCGAGCTGGCGGGAGGGGGGGAGATACGCAGTATTTT CASSRAGGRGGDTQYF TRBJ2-3 . TRBD2 TRBV11-2
TGTGCCAGCAGCTTAAACGGGGGACCGGCGGGGCCCCAGCATTTT CASSLNGGPAGPQHF TRBJ1-5 once . TRBV7-2
TGTGCCAGCAGCGCGACCAGCGGGAGCCGCCAAGAGACCCAGTACTTC CASSATSGSRQETQYF TRBJ2-5 . TRBD2 TRBV11-2
TGTGCCAGCAGCTTGAGGACAGGGGGACCTGGGGCCAACGTCCTGACTTTC CASSLRTGGPGANVLTF TRBJ2-6 once TRBD1 TRBV5-4
TGTGCCACCAGCAGGAGACAGGGGACCTACGAGCAGTACTTC CATSRRQGTYEQYF TRBJ2-7 once TRBD1 TRBV15
TGCAGCGTTGTCAGGCCTCAAATTAGCTCCTATAATTCACCCCTCCACTTT CSVVRPQISSYNSPLHF TRBJ1-6 . . TRBV29-1
TGTGCCAGCCGCAATGCGGCTACCTATTACAATGAGCAGTTCTTC CASRNAATYYNEQFF TRBJ2-1 . . TRBV27
TGTGCCAGCAGCCAAGGGGCTCCTGCGCATGGCTACACCTTC CASSQGAPAHGYTF TRBJ1-2 . . TRBV14